Listed below are T cell receptor beta chains from one sample, sequenced in a study of T cell changes during pregnancy in multiple sclerosis. The protocol was immunoSEQ multiplex PCR, while the TCRdb copy is restricted to in-frame clones and leaves out a portion. The sample carries about 46,000 clones, 85% to 95% recorded once. The specimen was CD4+ T cells from peripheral blood mononuclear cells, collected in the second trimester of pregnancy. All receptors come from a female donor in good health, enrolled as a control in a pregnancy study. The CDR3 runs from the conserved cysteine through the conserved F or W. A D gene is named only where the DNA matches it firmly.

j_call d_call v_call cdr3_nt cdr3_aa
TRBJ1-2 - TRBV7-8 TGTGCCAGCAGCTCAAGACGGGGTAGGGCGTATGGCTACACCTTC CASSSRRGRAYGYTF
TRBJ2-1 - TRBV4-2 TGTGCCAGCAGCCAATTAAAGACTAGTTCCTACAATGAGCAGTTCTTC CASSQLKTSSYNEQFF
TRBJ1-6 TRBD1 TRBV19 TGTGCCAGCGGACAGGGAATCGATTCACCCCTCCACTTT CASGQGIDSPLHF
TRBJ2-1 TRBD2 TRBV14 TGTGCCAGCAGGGAGCGGGGGTACTACAATGAGCAGTTCTTC CASRERGYYNEQFF
TRBJ1-4 - TRBV30 TGTGCCTGGAGGGTCCAGTTACAGGGAAGGGAAGAAAAACTGTTTTTT CAWRVQLQGREEKLFF
TRBJ1-2 - TRBV9 TGTGCCAGCAAGAAAGACGGGGATGGCTACACCTTC CASKKDGDGYTF
TRBJ2-2 TRBD2 TRBV10-3 TGTGCCATCAGTGCTTTAGCGGGGGGGCCCGGGGAGCTGTTTTTT CAISALAGGPGELFF
TRBJ2-1 - TRBV7-3 TGTGCCAGCAGCATATCGGGACTCAACAATGAGCAGTTCTTC CASSISGLNNEQFF
TRBJ1-5 - TRBV7-9 TGTGCCAGCAGCCAAGGAGACAGGAGGCCCCAGCATTTT CASSQGDRRPQHF
TRBJ1-1 - TRBV30 TGTGCCTGGAGTGGGAGGGTGAACACTGAAGCTTTCTTT CAWSGRVNTEAFF
TRBJ2-3 - TRBV5-8 TGTGCCAGCACACAACAGTTACCAGATACGCAGTATTTT CASTQQLPDTQYF
TRBJ2-4 TRBD2 TRBV4-3 TGCGCCAGCAGCCAGCCCCTCGACGGGGGGGGCCTGGAAAACATTCAGTACTTC CASSQPLDGGGLENIQYF
TRBJ2-5 - TRBV18 TGTGCCAGCTCACCAGTGGCTGCAGAGACCCAGTACTTC CASSPVAAETQYF
TRBJ1-4 TRBD1 TRBV4-2 TGTGCCAGCAGCCAAGATGGGACAGGGGATCTTGAAAAACTGTTTTTT CASSQDGTGDLEKLFF
TRBJ1-5 - TRBV6-4 TGTGCCAGGGCAATTAGCAATCAGCCCCAGCATTTT CARAISNQPQHF
TRBJ1-6 - TRBV10-3 TGTGCCATCAGTGATGAGAGAAATTCACCCCTCCACTTT CAISDERNSPLHF
TRBJ1-1 - TRBV6-1 TGTGCCAGCAGTGAAGTATCGCAGGGAGGACCGAACACTGAAGCTTTCTTT CASSEVSQGGPNTEAFF
TRBJ1-2 - TRBV19 TGTGCCAGTAGTATGGGGGGAGGAAAACCCAATCATGGCTACACCTTC CASSMGGGKPNHGYTF
TRBJ1-2 TRBD1 TRBV16 TGTGCCAGCAGCCTCCGAATGACAGGGAACGGCTATGGCTACACCTTC CASSLRMTGNGYGYTF
TRBJ2-7 TRBD1 TRBV18 TGTGCCAGCTCACCCCGGGACAGCTCCTACGAGCAGTACTTC CASSPRDSSYEQYF